This T cell receptor beta chain originates from a study of beta chain features in type 1 diabetes. The CDR3 runs to 14 residues. The V and J ends lost 7 bases and 5 bases, in that order; junction bases with no gene match: 12. In germline, CDR1 is SQVTM, CDR2 ANQGSEA. Sequenced material consisted of expressed TCRB transcripts (all of the isolated RNA was reverse transcribed). Sequenced by immunoSEQ multiplex PCR; TCRdb stores in-frame clones only, minus some. The sample has 400,000 to 600,000 clones, 30% seen once. Notes on the study in general: In all four CD4+ subsets, TCRB CDR3 length was significantly, moderately reduced in type 1 diabetes. More deletions and fewer insertions at VDJ junctions were found in patients with type 1 diabetes.

About this clone: Its antigen is undetermined.

CD4+ naive, central memory, regulatory and stem cell-like memory cells were sorted via CD45RO/CCR7/CD25/CD127/CD95/CD27. The J gene is TRBJ2-7, the V gene TRBV29-1; 9 bases are a match to TRBD1. Sequences were obtained from naive CD4+ T cells from blood. This TCR derives from a man aged 18 to 29 in good health. The CDR3 spells CSAASGTGTDEQYF. The CDR3, as DNA: TGCAGCGCCGCTTCCGGGACAGGGACGGACGAGCAGTACTTC.